These T cell receptor beta chains were read from a single sample in a study of beta chain features in type 1 diabetes. The method was immunoSEQ multiplex PCR; TCRdb's version includes in-frame clones alone and lacks a portion of them. The sample consists of 20,000 to 25,000 clones, around 57% of them appearing once. The sequenced material came from stem cell memory CD4+ T cells from blood. The receptors were sampled from a young man with type 1 diabetes. Both conserved end residues are part of each CDR3. Each record gives: J gene, clone size, V gene, D gene, CDR3 protein, CDR3 DNA. D genes are given only for firm matches. Clone size is not always given. Where it is, it says once, few, many or a class for expanded clones.

>TRBJ2-1|NA|TRBV5-1|TRBD1
CASSYVNDRADEQFF
TGCGCCAGCAGCTACGTAAATGACAGGGCGGATGAGCAGTTCTTC
>TRBJ1-1|few|TRBV28|TRBD1
CASSLGDRARLWAFF
TGTGCCAGCAGTTTAGGCGACAGGGCTCGTTTGTGGGCTTTCTTT
>TRBJ1-5|NA|TRBV6-5|NA
CASGGLGGDQPQHF
TGTGCCAGCGGTGGCCTTGGGGGGGATCAGCCCCAGCATTTT
>TRBJ1-1|NA|TRBV19|NA
CASPRGRGNTEAFF
TGTGCCAGCCCTAGGGGGAGAGGGAACACTGAAGCTTTCTTT
>TRBJ2-3|NA|TRBV2|NA
CASRPDADTQYF
TGTGCCAGCAGGCCCGATGCGGATACGCAGTATTTT
>TRBJ2-7|NA|TRBV25-1|NA
CASSGDRRTYEQYF
TGTGCCAGCAGTGGCGACAGGAGAACCTACGAGCAGTACTTC
>TRBJ2-1|NA|TRBV4-1|TRBD2
CASSQETGGDNEQFF
TGCGCCAGCAGCCAAGAGACCGGGGGGGACAATGAGCAGTTCTTC
>TRBJ2-3|NA|TRBV7-2|TRBD2
CASSLGIAGGMADTQYF
TGTGCCAGCAGCTTAGGTATAGCGGGAGGGATGGCAGATACGCAGTATTTT
>TRBJ2-2|NA|TRBV6-6|TRBD1
CASLGTGRTGELFF
TGTGCCAGCCTGGGGACAGGGAGAACCGGGGAGCTGTTTTTT
>TRBJ2-1|NA|TRBV5-1|TRBD1
CASRGQPVVANEQFF
TGCGCCAGCAGGGGACAGCCGGTCGTGGCCAATGAGCAGTTCTTC
>TRBJ2-3|once|TRBV6-6|NA
CASSASTDTQYF
TGTGCCAGCAGCGCGAGCACAGATACGCAGTATTTT
>TRBJ2-7|NA|TRBV27|NA
CASSLSPLRRGLLSSYEQYF
TGTGCCAGCAGTTTATCGCCGCTGCGGCGGGGTCTATTGAGCTCCTACGAGCAGTACTTC
>TRBJ1-2|NA|TRBV7-2|TRBD1
CASSLSGGNGYTF
TGTGCCAGCAGCTTATCAGGGGGCAATGGCTACACCTTC
>TRBJ2-7|once|TRBV18|TRBD1
CASSPLKGQGRSYEQYF
TGTGCCAGCTCACCACTCAAAGGACAGGGGAGGTCCTACGAGCAGTACTTC
>TRBJ2-7|NA|TRBV23-1|NA
CASSQPRRDTQKDSYEQYF
TGCGCCAGCAGTCAGCCACGCCGGGACACCCAGAAAGACTCCTACGAGCAGTACTTC
>TRBJ1-5|NA|TRBV10-3|NA
CAISENGGVNQPQHF
TGTGCCATCAGTGAGAATGGGGGGGTCAATCAGCCCCAGCATTTT